This T cell receptor (beta chain) stems from a study of response to subunit inactivated influenza vaccine. A few counts support this clonotype. One entry per CDR3 protein results from TCRdb running MiXCR on the RT-PCR reads. The sample gives 500,000 to 700,000 distinct CDR3 sequences, 20% to 25% of which show up once; 2.5% to 3% is in the top ten. The same sample was also studied in work on T cells expressing NK-cell markers. That paper adds: As the method of synthesis, 5'RACE template switching with UMIs yielded TCR beta cDNA. In several experiments, sorting was restricted to alpha-beta TCR T cells by an anti-gamma-delta TCR antibody. In a group of 5 or 6 donors, dominant NKG2C+ clonotypes represented about 1.0-8% of CD8+ T cells. Clones of NKG2C+ T cells that had expanded were of unclear HCMV specificity.

Sequencing was performed on CD4+ T cells sorted from PBMCs, taken 11 to 12 days after vaccination. This TCR was sampled from a man aged 50-59 years who received an inactivated influenza vaccine.

The CDR3 reads CASSNRGGRSPLHF. Here the CDR3 DNA reads TGTGCCAGCAGCAACCGGGGGGGGAGATCACCCCTCCACTTT. V is TRBV7-2 and J is TRBJ1-6, with a tentative D call TRBD1 (5 bases). Trimming took 5 bases from V and 10 from J, leaving 15 bases between them. CDR1 and CDR2 from the germline V gene are SGHTA and FQGNSA. The length of the CDR3 is 14 residues.